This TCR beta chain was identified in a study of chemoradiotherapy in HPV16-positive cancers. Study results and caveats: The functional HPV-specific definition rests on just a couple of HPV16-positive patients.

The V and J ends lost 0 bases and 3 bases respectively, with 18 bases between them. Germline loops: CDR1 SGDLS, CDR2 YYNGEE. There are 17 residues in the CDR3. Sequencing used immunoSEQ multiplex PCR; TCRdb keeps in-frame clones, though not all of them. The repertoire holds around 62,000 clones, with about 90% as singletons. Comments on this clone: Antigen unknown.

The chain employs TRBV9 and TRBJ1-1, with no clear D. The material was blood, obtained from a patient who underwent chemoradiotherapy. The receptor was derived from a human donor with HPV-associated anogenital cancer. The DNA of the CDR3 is TGTGCCAGCAGCGTAGAGGGTGAATTTTCGTTGTACACTGAAGCTTTCTTT. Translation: CASSVEGEFSLYTEAFF.